The present TCR beta chain was sequenced within a study of blood T cell repertoires in COVID-19. About the study: Donors in the United States, Italy and Spain gave samples during acute or convalescent COVID-19.

Assay: immunoSEQ multiplex PCR; the TCRdb copy retains only in-frame clones and omits some. This sample has 400,000 to 450,000 clones, with 89% found just once. Germline V gene data show CDR1 as MNHEY and CDR2 as SVGAGI. V was trimmed by 4 bases and J by 3 bases, leaving 13 bases between them. This CDR3 is 15 amino acids long. The chain couples TRBV6-5 to TRBJ1-5; D gene ambiguous. Sequenced input: peripheral blood. The sequence came from a woman aged 40 to 50 with COVID-19, enrolled during active disease. The CDR3 DNA is TGTGCCAGCAGTTCCCGTCCCCCTGTCAATCAGCCCCAGCATTTT. It codes for CASSSRPPVNQPQHF.